Listed below are T cell receptor beta chains from one sample, sequenced in a study of T cell responses to AZD1222 COVID-19 vaccine. Sequencing was performed with immunoSEQ multiplex PCR; in TCRdb, only in-frame clones are kept and a portion is missing. The sample has some 170,000 clones, roughly nine tenths seen once. The source material was peripheral blood, sampled on day 0 of AZD1222 vaccination. The receptors stem from an adult in good health. Each CDR3 is given with its conserved first and last residue. Fields, in order: clone size, D gene, V gene, CDR3 length, J gene, CDR3 DNA, CDR3 protein. D genes are given only for firm matches. Size tells how often a clone was seen (once, few, many) or the class of an expanded clone, and some rows leave it out.

>many|-|TRBV9|14|TRBJ1-6
TGTGCCAGCAGCGTGGGTCCCGCCGTTTCACCCCTCCACTTT
CASSVGPAVSPLHF
>-|-|TRBV3-1/TRBV3-2|16|TRBJ2-7
TGTGCCAGCAGCCTAGGGAACGTCCAGAGCTCCTACGAGCAGTACTTC
CASSLGNVQSSYEQYF
>-|-|TRBV5-4|16|TRBJ1-2
TGTGCCAGCAGCTGGACAGCCACCTACGCTAACTATGGCTACACCTTC
CASSWTATYANYGYTF
>-|TRBD1|TRBV27|15|TRBJ1-2
TGTGCCAGCAGTGCCGGACAGGGAAGTCTAGGAGGCTACACCTTC
CASSAGQGSLGGYTF
>-|-|TRBV30|15|TRBJ2-6
TGTGCCTGGACCATAAAGAGCTCTGGGGCCAACGTCCTGACTTTC
CAWTIKSSGANVLTF
>-|-|TRBV30|18|TRBJ1-6
TGTGCCTGGAGTTTTTTCCGAGCTGGGAGCTCCTATAATTCACCCCTCCACTTT
CAWSFFRAGSSYNSPLHF
>-|-|TRBV6-5|11|TRBJ1-2
TGTGCCAGTGGTATTAACTATGGCTACACCTTC
CASGINYGYTF
>-|TRBD2|TRBV7-2|15|TRBJ2-7
TGTGCCAGCAGCCCAATGGGACTAGCGGGATACGAGCAGTACTTC
CASSPMGLAGYEQYF
>-|-|TRBV6-1|15|TRBJ1-5
TGTGCCAGCAGTGAAGCAGGAACAGGGTCAGAGCCCCAGCATTTT
CASSEAGTGSEPQHF
>-|-|TRBV28|17|TRBJ1-6
TGTGCCAGCAGTCCACGTTACCCTGATATCAGAGATTCACCCCTCCACTTT
CASSPRYPDIRDSPLHF
>-|TRBD1|TRBV19|14|TRBJ1-2
TGTGCCAGTAGTCTTAACCGGGACAGTTATGGCTACACCTTC
CASSLNRDSYGYTF
>once|TRBD2|TRBV24-1|17|TRBJ2-1
TGTGCCACCAGTGATACGACTAGCGGGAGGCCAGCGGGTGAGCAGTTCTTC
CATSDTTSGRPAGEQFF
>-|TRBD1|TRBV7-2|15|TRBJ1-5
TGTGCCAGCAGGCAGGGGGCAGGGGGCAATCAGCCCCAGCATTTT
CASRQGAGGNQPQHF
>-|-|TRBV29-1|13|TRBJ2-3
TGCAGCGTCTTTTGGGCCTACACAGATACGCAGTATTTT
CSVFWAYTDTQYF
>-|TRBD1|TRBV11-1|14|TRBJ2-7
TGTGCCAGCAGCCCGACAGGGGAGGTCCGTGAGCAGTACTTC
CASSPTGEVREQYF
>-|TRBD1|TRBV4-1|17|TRBJ1-2
TGCGCCAGCAGCCAAGATCTCAACAGGGGGCAAATCTATGGCTACACCTTC
CASSQDLNRGQIYGYTF
>-|TRBD2|TRBV4-2|17|TRBJ2-3
TGTGCCAGCAGCCAAGGAACTAGCGGGTATGGCACAGATACGCAGTATTTT
CASSQGTSGYGTDTQYF
>-|-|TRBV28|15|TRBJ1-3
TGTGCCAGCAGTTCCCCGACTGGGGTCGGAAACACCATATATTTT
CASSSPTGVGNTIYF
>-|-|TRBV29-1|16|TRBJ1-2
TGCAGCGTTGAAGATGGTCCAGGCACCCGGAGCTATGGCTACACCTTC
CSVEDGPGTRSYGYTF
>-|TRBD1|TRBV7-3|14|TRBJ1-1
TGTGCCAGCAGCCCCCAGGGGGCGAACACTGAAGCTTTCTTT
CASSPQGANTEAFF
>-|TRBD2|TRBV6-5|15|TRBJ2-3
TGTGCCAGCAGTTACTCAGCGGGAGGCACAGATACGCAGTATTTT
CASSYSAGGTDTQYF
>-|TRBD1|TRBV7-7|15|TRBJ2-2
TGTGCTAGCAGCTCGGGGACAGGGTTGGCCGGGGAGCTGTTTTTT
CASSSGTGLAGELFF
>-|-|TRBV6-5|14|TRBJ2-3
TGTGCCAGCAGTCTGGGGCTACTGAGGGATACGCAGTATTTT
CASSLGLLRDTQYF
>-|-|TRBV27|13|TRBJ2-1
TGTGCCAGCAGTTTTGGCTCCTACAATGAGCAGTTCTTC
CASSFGSYNEQFF
>few|TRBD2|TRBV7-3|16|TRBJ2-1
TGTGCCAGCAGCTTGACCGGGACTAGAGGAAACAATGAGCAGTTCTTC
CASSLTGTRGNNEQFF
>-|TRBD1|TRBV7-6|15|TRBJ1-5
TGTGCCAGCAGCCCCGGGACAGGTGGGAATCAGCCCCAGCATTTT
CASSPGTGGNQPQHF
>-|-|TRBV19|14|TRBJ1-4
TGTGCCAGTAGTATCAGCAGCTCAGATGAAAAACTGTTTTTT
CASSISSSDEKLFF
>few|TRBD1|TRBV19|15|TRBJ1-6
TGTGCCAGTAGTTTCAGGACAGGGGGCGACTCACCCCTCCACTTT
CASSFRTGGDSPLHF
>-|TRBD1|TRBV5-1|16|TRBJ2-1
TGCGCCAGCAGCTGGACGGGACAGCCATCCTACAATGAGCAGTTCTTC
CASSWTGQPSYNEQFF
>-|-|TRBV6-2/TRBV6-3|14|TRBJ1-3
TGTGCCAGCAGTTACTCGGGCAACGGAAACACCATATATTTT
CASSYSGNGNTIYF
>-|-|TRBV30|14|TRBJ1-2
TGTGCCTGGAGTGCAGGGATTAGGAGCTATGGCTACACCTTC
CAWSAGIRSYGYTF
>-|-|TRBV5-6|17|TRBJ2-2
TGTGCCAGCTCACCCGGATACCACGGGGGTTGGCCCGGGGAGCTGTTTTTT
CASSPGYHGGWPGELFF
>-|TRBD1|TRBV6-5|13|TRBJ1-1
TGTGCCAGCAGCACAGGGGCCCTCCCTGAAGCTTTCTTT
CASSTGALPEAFF
>-|-|TRBV19|14|TRBJ2-2
TGTGCCTCCGGGCCCAGACAGATAACCGGGGAGCTGTTTTTT
CASGPRQITGELFF
>-|TRBD1|TRBV19|16|TRBJ1-1
TGTGCCAGTAGTATATCGACGGGACAGCGGAACACTGAAGCTTTCTTT
CASSISTGQRNTEAFF
>-|-|TRBV5-4|15|TRBJ1-2
TGTGCCAGCAGCTTGGTCGGCAGGGGAAACTATGGCTACACCTTC
CASSLVGRGNYGYTF
>-|TRBD1|TRBV6-1|14|TRBJ2-5
TGTGCCAGCAGGACAGACAGGGTTCAAGAGACCCAGTACTTC
CASRTDRVQETQYF
>-|-|TRBV14|13|TRBJ2-5
TGTGCCAGCAGGAGGGGCCAACAAGAGACCCAGTACTTC
CASRRGQQETQYF
>-|TRBD1|TRBV19|18|TRBJ1-5
TGTGCCAGTAGGACCACCGGGACAGGTACGGTGAGCAATCAGCCCCAGCATTTT
CASRTTGTGTVSNQPQHF
>-|-|TRBV7-2|13|TRBJ1-5
TGTGCCAGCAGCTTAGACAGGGTTCAGCCCCAGCATTTT
CASSLDRVQPQHF
>-|-|TRBV6-5|16|TRBJ2-3
TGTGCCAGCAGTTACTACCAGGGTTTGGGCACAGATACGCAGTATTTT
CASSYYQGLGTDTQYF
>-|-|TRBV6-5|15|TRBJ2-3
TGTGCCAGCAGTTACCTGGGCGGGCTCAAAGATACGCAGTATTTT
CASSYLGGLKDTQYF
>-|TRBD1|TRBV7-8|14|TRBJ1-4
TGTGCCAGCAGCAGCAGGGGGCGCCTTGAAAAACTGTTTTTT
CASSSRGRLEKLFF
>-|TRBD2|TRBV11-2|14|TRBJ2-1
TGTGCCAGCAGCTTGGCGGGAGGTCCCAATGAGCAGTTCTTC
CASSLAGGPNEQFF
>once|-|TRBV28|17|TRBJ2-6
TGTGCCAGCAGTTTGGACAGGAGGGCCTCTGGGGCCAACGTCCTGACTTTC
CASSLDRRASGANVLTF